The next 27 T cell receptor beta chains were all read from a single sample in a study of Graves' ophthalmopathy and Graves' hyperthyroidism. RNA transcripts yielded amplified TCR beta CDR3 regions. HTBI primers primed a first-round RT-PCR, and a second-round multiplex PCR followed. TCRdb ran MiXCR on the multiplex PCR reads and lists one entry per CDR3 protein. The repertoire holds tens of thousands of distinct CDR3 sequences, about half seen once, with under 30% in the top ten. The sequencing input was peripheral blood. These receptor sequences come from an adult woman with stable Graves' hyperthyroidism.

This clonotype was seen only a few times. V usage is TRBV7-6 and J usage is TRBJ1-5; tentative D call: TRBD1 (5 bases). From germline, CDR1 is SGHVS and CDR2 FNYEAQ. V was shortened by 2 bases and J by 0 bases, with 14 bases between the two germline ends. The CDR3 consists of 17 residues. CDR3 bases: TGTGCCAGCAGCTTAAGACCCCCGGGGACTAGCAATCAGCCCCAGCATTTT. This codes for CASSLRPPGTSNQPQHF.

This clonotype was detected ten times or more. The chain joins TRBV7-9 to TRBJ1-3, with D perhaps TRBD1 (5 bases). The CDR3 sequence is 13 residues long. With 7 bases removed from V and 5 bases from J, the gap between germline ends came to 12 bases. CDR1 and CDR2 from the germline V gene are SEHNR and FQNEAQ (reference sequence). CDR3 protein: CASTPGGRNTIYF. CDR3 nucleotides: TGTGCCAGCACCCCGGGGGGTCGAAACACCATATATTTT.

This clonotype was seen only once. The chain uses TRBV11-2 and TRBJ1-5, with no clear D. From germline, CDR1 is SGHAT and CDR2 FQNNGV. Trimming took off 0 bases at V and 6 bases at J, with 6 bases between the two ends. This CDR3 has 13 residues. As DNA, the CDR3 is TGTGCCAGCAGCTTAGAAAGGGCTCAGCCCCAGCATTTT. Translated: CASSLERAQPQHF.

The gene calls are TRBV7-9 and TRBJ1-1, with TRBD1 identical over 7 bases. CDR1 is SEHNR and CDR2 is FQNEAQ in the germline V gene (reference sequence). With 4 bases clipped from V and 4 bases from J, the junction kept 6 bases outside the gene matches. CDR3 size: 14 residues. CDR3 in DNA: TGTGCCAGCAGCTCTGTTGCAGGGGGCACTGAAGCTTTCTTT. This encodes CASSSVAGGTEAFF.

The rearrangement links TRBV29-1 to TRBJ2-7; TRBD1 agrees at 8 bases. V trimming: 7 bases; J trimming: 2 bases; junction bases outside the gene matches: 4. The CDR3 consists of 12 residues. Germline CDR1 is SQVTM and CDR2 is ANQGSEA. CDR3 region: CSDGGQAYEQYF. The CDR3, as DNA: TGCAGCGACGGGGGACAGGCCTACGAGCAGTACTTC.

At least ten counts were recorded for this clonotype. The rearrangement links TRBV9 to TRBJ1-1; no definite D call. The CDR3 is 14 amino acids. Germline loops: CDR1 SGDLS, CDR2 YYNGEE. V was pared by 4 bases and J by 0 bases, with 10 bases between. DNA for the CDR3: TGTGCCAGCAGCCTAAGACCATTGAACACTGAAGCTTTCTTT. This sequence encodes CASSLRPLNTEAFF.

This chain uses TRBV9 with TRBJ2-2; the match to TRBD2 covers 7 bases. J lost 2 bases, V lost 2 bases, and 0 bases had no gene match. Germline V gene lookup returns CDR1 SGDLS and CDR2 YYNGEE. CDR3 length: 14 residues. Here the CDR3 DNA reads TGTGCCAGCAGCGTGGGACTAAACACCGGGGAGCTGTTTTTT. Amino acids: CASSVGLNTGELFF.

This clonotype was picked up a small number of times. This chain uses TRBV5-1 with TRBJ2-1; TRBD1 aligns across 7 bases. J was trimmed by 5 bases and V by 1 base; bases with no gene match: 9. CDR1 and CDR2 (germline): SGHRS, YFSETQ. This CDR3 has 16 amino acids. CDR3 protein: CASSLTPGGLNNEQFF. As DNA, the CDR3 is TGCGCCAGCAGCTTGACCCCAGGGGGTCTGAACAATGAGCAGTTCTTC.

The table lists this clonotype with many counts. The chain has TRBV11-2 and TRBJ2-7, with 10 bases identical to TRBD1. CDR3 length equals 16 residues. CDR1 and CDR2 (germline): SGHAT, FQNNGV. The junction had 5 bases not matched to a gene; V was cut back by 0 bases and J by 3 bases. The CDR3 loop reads CASSLDGGTGVYEQYF. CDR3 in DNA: TGTGCCAGCAGCTTAGATGGGGGGACAGGGGTCTACGAGCAGTACTTC.

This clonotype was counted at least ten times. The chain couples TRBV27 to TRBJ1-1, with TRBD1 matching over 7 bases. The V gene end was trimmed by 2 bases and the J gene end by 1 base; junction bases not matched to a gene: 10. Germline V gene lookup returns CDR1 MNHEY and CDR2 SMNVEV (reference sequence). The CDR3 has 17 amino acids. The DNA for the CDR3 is TGTGCCAGCAGTTTACCCCCCGGACAGGCGGGGAACACTGAAGCTTTCTTT. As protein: CASSLPPGQAGNTEAFF.

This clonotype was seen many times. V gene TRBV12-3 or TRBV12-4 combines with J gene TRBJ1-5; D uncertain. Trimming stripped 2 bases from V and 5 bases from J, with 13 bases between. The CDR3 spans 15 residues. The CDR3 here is CASSLKADRYQPQHF. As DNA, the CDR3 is TGTGCCAGCAGTTTAAAGGCGGATAGATATCAGCCCCAGCATTTT.

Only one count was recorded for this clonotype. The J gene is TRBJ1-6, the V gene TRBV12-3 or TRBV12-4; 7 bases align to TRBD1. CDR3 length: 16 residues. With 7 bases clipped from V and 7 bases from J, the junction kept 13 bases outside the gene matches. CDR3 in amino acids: CASTQGQARGNSPLHF. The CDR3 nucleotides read TGTGCCAGCACCCAAGGACAGGCCCGAGGCAATTCACCCCTCCACTTT.

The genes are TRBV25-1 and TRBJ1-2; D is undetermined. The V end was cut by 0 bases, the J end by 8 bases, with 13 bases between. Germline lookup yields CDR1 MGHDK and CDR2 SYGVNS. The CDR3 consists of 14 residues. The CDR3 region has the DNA TGTGCCAGCAGTGAATATGGAGGAATAGGCGGCTACACCTTC. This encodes CASSEYGGIGGYTF.

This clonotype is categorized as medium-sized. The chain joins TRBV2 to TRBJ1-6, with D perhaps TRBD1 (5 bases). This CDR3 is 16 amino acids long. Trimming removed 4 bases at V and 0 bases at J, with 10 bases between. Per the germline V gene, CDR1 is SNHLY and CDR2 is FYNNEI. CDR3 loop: CASSAEGFSYNSPLHF. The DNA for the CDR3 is TGTGCCAGCAGTGCCGAGGGGTTCTCCTATAATTCACCCCTCCACTTT.

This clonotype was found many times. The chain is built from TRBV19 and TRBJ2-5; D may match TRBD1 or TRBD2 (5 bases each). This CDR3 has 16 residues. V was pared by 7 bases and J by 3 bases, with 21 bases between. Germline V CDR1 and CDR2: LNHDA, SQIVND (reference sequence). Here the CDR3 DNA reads TGTGCCAGTACCCCAGCGGACATAGTACTTAAAGAGACCCAGTACTTC. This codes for CASTPADIVLKETQYF.

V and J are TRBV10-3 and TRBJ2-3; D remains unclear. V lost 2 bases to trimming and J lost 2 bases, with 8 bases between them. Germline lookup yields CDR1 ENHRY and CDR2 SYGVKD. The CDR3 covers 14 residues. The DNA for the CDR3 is TGTGCCATCAGTGAGCGGGCCACCACAGATACGCAGTATTTT. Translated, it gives CAISERATTDTQYF.

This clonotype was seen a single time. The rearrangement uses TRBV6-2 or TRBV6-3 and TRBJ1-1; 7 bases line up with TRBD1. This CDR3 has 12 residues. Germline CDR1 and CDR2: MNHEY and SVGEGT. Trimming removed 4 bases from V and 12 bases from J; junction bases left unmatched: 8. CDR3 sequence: CASSSERGRSFF. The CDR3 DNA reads TGTGCCAGCAGTTCCGAAAGGGGGCGGTCTTTCTTT.

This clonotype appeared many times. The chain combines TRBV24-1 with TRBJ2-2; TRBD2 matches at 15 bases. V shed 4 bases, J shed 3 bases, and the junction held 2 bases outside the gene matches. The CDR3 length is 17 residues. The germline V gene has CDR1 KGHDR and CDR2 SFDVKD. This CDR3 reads CATSDGLAGGYTGELFF. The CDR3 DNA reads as TGTGCCACCAGTGACGGACTAGCGGGAGGGTACACCGGGGAGCTGTTTTTT.

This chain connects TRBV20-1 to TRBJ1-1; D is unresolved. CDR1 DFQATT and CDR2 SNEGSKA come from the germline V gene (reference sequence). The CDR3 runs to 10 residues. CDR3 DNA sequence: TGCAGCGCCCGGTCCAGTGAAGCTTTCTTT. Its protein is CSARSSEAFF.

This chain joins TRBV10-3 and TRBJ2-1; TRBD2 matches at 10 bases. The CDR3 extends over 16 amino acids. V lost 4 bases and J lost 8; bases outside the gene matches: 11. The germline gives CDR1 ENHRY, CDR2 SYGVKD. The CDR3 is CAISAGASGSADEQFF. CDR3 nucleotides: TGTGCCATCAGTGCGGGGGCTAGCGGGAGTGCGGATGAGCAGTTCTTC.

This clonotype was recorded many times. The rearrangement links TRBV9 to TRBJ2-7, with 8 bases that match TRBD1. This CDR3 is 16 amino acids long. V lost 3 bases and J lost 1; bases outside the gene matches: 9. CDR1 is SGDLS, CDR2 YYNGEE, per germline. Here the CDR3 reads CASSEDSGTGSYEQYF. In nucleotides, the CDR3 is TGTGCCAGCAGCGAAGATTCAGGGACAGGTTCCTACGAGCAGTACTTC. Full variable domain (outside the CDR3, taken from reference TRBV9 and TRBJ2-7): DSGVTQTPKHLITATGQRVTLRCSPRSGDLSVYWYQQSLDQGLQFLIQYYNGEERAKGNILERFSAQQFPDLHSELNLSSLELGDSALYFCASSEDSGTGSYEQYFGPGTRLTVT.

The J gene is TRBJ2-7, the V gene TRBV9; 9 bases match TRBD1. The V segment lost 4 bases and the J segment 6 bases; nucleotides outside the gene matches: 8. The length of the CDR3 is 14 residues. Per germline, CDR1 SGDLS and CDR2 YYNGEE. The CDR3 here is CASSKGTGYAEQYF. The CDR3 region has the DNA TGTGCCAGCAGCAAAGGGACAGGGTACGCCGAGCAGTACTTC. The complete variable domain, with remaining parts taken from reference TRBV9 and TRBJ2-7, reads DSGVTQTPKHLITATGQRVTLRCSPRSGDLSVYWYQQSLDQGLQFLIQYYNGEERAKGNILERFSAQQFPDLHSELNLSSLELGDSALYFCASSKGTGYAEQYFGPGTRLTVT.

The CDR3 sequence: CATSPGTGTTDTQYF. The DNA for the CDR3 is TGTGCCACCAGCCCGGGGACAGGGACGACAGATACGCAGTATTTT. The chain combines TRBV24-1 with TRBJ2-3, with 9 bases matching TRBD1. The CDR3 loop spans 15 amino acids. Trimming cost V 7 bases and J 3 bases; bases outside gene matches: 7. The germline V gene has CDR1 KGHDR and CDR2 SFDVKD.

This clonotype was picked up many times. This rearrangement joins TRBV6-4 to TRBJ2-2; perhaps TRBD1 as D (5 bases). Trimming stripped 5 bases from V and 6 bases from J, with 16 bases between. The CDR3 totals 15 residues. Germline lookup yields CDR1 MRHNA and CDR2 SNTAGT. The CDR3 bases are TGTGCCAGCAGTCCATCTCAGGGTTTCTCCGGGGAGCTGTTTTTT. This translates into CASSPSQGFSGELFF.

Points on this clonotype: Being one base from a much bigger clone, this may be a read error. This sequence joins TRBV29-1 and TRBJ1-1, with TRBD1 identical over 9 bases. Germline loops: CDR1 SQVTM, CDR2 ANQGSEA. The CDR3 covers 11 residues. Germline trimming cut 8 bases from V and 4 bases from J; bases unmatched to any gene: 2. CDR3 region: CSRQGVTEAFF. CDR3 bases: TGCAGCAGACAGGGGGTCACTGAAGCTTTCTTT.

This CDR3 is CSVETANYGYTF. The CDR3 bases are TGCAGCGTTGAAACAGCTAACTATGGCTACACCTTC. The chain is built from TRBV29-1 and TRBJ1-2, with D unresolved. CDR3 length: 12 amino acids. The V and J ends lost 2 bases and 0 bases respectively, with 4 bases between them. Germline assignment: CDR1 SQVTM and CDR2 ANQGSEA.

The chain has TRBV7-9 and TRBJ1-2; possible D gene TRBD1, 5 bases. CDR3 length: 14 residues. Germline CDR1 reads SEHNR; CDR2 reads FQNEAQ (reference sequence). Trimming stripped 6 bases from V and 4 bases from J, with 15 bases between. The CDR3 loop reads CASSLPPGTYGYTF. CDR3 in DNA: TGTGCCAGCAGTTTACCACCAGGGACCTATGGCTACACCTTC.